Below are 27 T cell receptor beta chains sequenced from a single sample in a study of OX40 agonist ivuxolimab in advanced cancers. Measured with immunoSEQ multiplex PCR; TCRdb has only the in-frame clones, and not every one. The table has approximately 79,000 clones, approximately 95% seen once; the top ten hold about a fifth. The input for sequencing was CD4+ or CD8+ T cells sorted from blood, taken in a trial of the OX40 agonist ivuxolimab. The receptor source for this set is an adult with an advanced solid tumor such as melanoma, head and neck, liver or kidney cancer.

DNA of the CDR3: TGTGCCAGCAGCGTAGACCACGGACTAGCGGGAAACACAGATACGCAGTATTTT. This sequence encodes CASSVDHGLAGNTDTQYF. The V and J genes are TRBV9 and TRBJ2-3; 12 bases agree with TRBD2. This CDR3 contains 18 residues. Trimming took 0 bases from V and 2 from J; bases not matched to a gene: 7. The V gene's germline CDR1 is SGDLS and CDR2 YYNGEE.

This sequence joins TRBV5-8 and TRBJ2-1; 8 nucleotides align to TRBD1. The CDR3 sequence is 14 residues long. With 4 bases clipped from V and 8 bases from J, the junction kept 8 bases outside the gene matches. CDR1 SGHTS and CDR2 YDEGEE come from the germline V gene. The CDR3 bases are TGTGCCAGCAGCCCAGGACAGGGAATAGATGAGCAGTTCTTC. This translates into CASSPGQGIDEQFF.

The gene calls are TRBV11-1 and TRBJ2-7; no firm D call. Germline CDR1 is SGHAT and CDR2 is FQDESV (reference sequence). V lost 1 base, J lost 3 bases, and 10 bases lay in between. The CDR3 covers 14 residues. The CDR3 DNA reads as TGTGCCAGCAGCTTAGGCGGACGGATCTACGAGCAGTACTTC. Residues: CASSLGGRIYEQYF.

The chain recombines TRBV7-9 with TRBJ2-1; 9 positions agree with TRBD1. Germline assignment: CDR1 SEHNR and CDR2 FQNEAQ (reference sequence). Trimming removed 1 base from V and 3 bases from J; junction bases left unmatched: 1. This CDR3 region has 15 residues. The CDR3 here is CASSLEGQGYNEQFF. CDR3 nucleotides: TGTGCCAGCAGCTTAGAGGGACAGGGCTACAATGAGCAGTTCTTC.

This rearrangement joins TRBV4-2 to TRBJ2-5; TRBD2 aligns across 15 bases. The J call may not be correct, given that the DNA end is closer to TRBJ2-7. Germline CDR1 and CDR2: LGHNA and YNFKEQ. CDR3 length: 16 residues. CDR3: CASSLRGLAGGYEQYF. CDR3 coding DNA: TGTGCCAGCAGCCTGCGGGGACTAGCGGGGGGTTACGAGCAGTACTTC.

This chain uses TRBV6-5 with TRBJ1-1; the D gene is possibly TRBD1 (5 bases). V was clipped by 4 bases and J by 5 bases, with 20 bases between them. Germline-derived CDR1 and CDR2 are MNHEY and SVGAGI. The CDR3 runs 16 residues. The CDR3 here is CASSSSPRPGGTEAFF. In DNA form, the CDR3 reads TGTGCCAGCAGTTCCTCACCTAGGCCCGGGGGGACTGAAGCTTTCTTT.

V gene TRBV5-1 combines with J gene TRBJ1-1; a weak D match, TRBD1 (5 bases). Trimming shortened V by 2 bases and J by 1 base, and 9 bases separated the two germline ends. CDR1 and CDR2 (germline): SGHRS, YFSETQ. The CDR3 totals 14 residues. CDR3 sequence reads: CASSLKDTNTEAFF. The DNA for the CDR3 is TGCGCCAGCAGCTTAAAGGACACGAACACTGAAGCTTTCTTT.

The chain carries TRBV9 and TRBJ1-4, with a tentative D call TRBD1 (6 bases). The CDR3 spans 16 residues. Germline assignment: CDR1 SGDLS and CDR2 YYNGEE. Trimming left V 3 bases short and J 7 bases short, with 19 bases between. The CDR3 loop reads CASSEFLTGSGEKLFF. In nucleotides, the CDR3 is TGTGCCAGCAGCGAATTCTTGACAGGTTCGGGTGAAAAACTGTTTTTT. The complete variable domain, with remaining parts taken from reference TRBV9 and TRBJ1-4, reads DSGVTQTPKHLITATGQRVTLRCSPRSGDLSVYWYQQSLDQGLQFLIQYYNGEERAKGNILERFSAQQFPDLHSELNLSSLELGDSALYFCASSEFLTGSGEKLFFGSGTQLSVL.

V is TRBV10-3 and J is TRBJ1-1; D not certain. The CDR3 is 14 amino acids. Trimming stripped 6 bases from V and 0 bases from J, with 11 bases between. CDR1 and CDR2 from the germline V gene are ENHRY and SYGVKD. CDR3 region: CAISGVELNTEAFF. The CDR3 DNA is TGTGCCATCAGCGGAGTAGAGTTGAACACTGAAGCTTTCTTT.

This chain links TRBV6-6 with TRBJ2-1, with 11 bases identical to TRBD2. The CDR3 loop spans 15 amino acids. CDR1 is MNHNY, CDR2 SVGAGI, per germline (reference sequence). With 3 bases clipped from V and 2 bases from J, the junction kept 0 bases outside the gene matches. CDR3 sequence (DNA): TGTGCCAGCAGTTATAGCGGGGGGGCCTACAATGAGCAGTTCTTC. Translated, it gives CASSYSGGAYNEQFF.

The genes are TRBV29-1 and TRBJ2-7; 8 nucleotides align to TRBD2. The CDR3 is 13 amino acids. Per the germline V gene, CDR1 is SQVTM and CDR2 is ANQGSEA. The V and J ends lost 3 bases and 2 bases, in that order; junction bases with no gene match: 3. The CDR3: CSVETGGTYEQYF. The CDR3 DNA reads TGCAGCGTTGAGACGGGAGGGACCTACGAGCAGTACTTC.

J is TRBJ2-3 and V is TRBV11-2; D call uncertain. Germline assignment: CDR1 SGHAT and CDR2 FQNNGV. Trimming removed 1 base from V and 0 bases from J, with 8 bases in between. The CDR3 totals 15 residues. Here the CDR3 DNA reads TGTGCCAGCAGCTTAGGATCTGGGAGCACAGATACGCAGTATTTT. Its protein product is CASSLGSGSTDTQYF.

The V gene is TRBV18, the J gene TRBJ2-4, with 16 bases that match TRBD2. CDR3 length: 18 amino acids. Germline CDR1 reads KGHSH; CDR2 reads LQKENI. After removal of 3 bases from V and 3 bases from J, the junction contained 5 bases not matched to a gene. This chain's CDR3 is CASSPTGTSGRDKNIQYF. CDR3 nucleotides: TGTGCCAGCTCACCCACTGGGACTAGCGGGAGGGACAAAAACATTCAGTACTTC. Full variable domain (missing parts from reference TRBV18 and TRBJ2-4): NAGVMQNPRHLVRRRGQEARLRCSPMKGHSHVYWYRQLPEEGLKFMVYLQKENIIDESGMPKERFSAEFPKEGPSILRIQQVVRGDSAAYFCASSPTGTSGRDKNIQYFGAGTRLSVL.

V and J are TRBV27 and TRBJ2-1; D might be TRBD2 (6 bases). The V gene's germline CDR1 is MNHEY and CDR2 SMNVEV (reference sequence). V dropped 7 bases and J dropped 7 bases, with 17 bases sitting between them. The CDR3 runs to 14 residues. As DNA, the CDR3 is TGTGCCAGCATTTCCGGGGGATTGTGGAATGAGCAGTTCTTC. It yields the protein CASISGGLWNEQFF.

The chain recombines TRBV27 with TRBJ2-1; no definite D call. There are 16 residues in the CDR3. The ends were cut back, 6 bases at V and 0 bases at J, with 15 bases in the middle. In germline, CDR1 is MNHEY, CDR2 SMNVEV (reference sequence). The CDR3 DNA reads TGTGCCAGCAGGCCTTTCGCCAGAAGCTCCTACAATGAGCAGTTCTTC. Protein product: CASRPFARSSYNEQFF.

J is TRBJ2-7 and V is TRBV6-5; D assignment may be TRBD1 or TRBD2 (5 bases each). The CDR3 is made up of 14 amino acids. CDR1 and CDR2 (germline): MNHEY, SVGAGI. V shed 5 bases and J shed 2 bases, with 13 bases lying between them. The CDR3 loop reads CASSPRDRAYEQYF. The CDR3 nucleotides are TGTGCCAGCAGTCCCCGGGACCGAGCCTACGAGCAGTACTTC.

This sequence joins TRBV11-2 and TRBJ2-1; 9 bases are a match to TRBD1. Losses at the gene ends were 6 bases for V and 4 bases for J; bases not matched to a gene: 7. The CDR3 loop spans 15 amino acids. The V gene's germline CDR1 is SGHAT and CDR2 FQNNGV. CDR3 DNA sequence: TGTGCCAGCAGTCAGGACAGGGGCGCATACAATGAGCAGTTCTTC. Translating it yields CASSQDRGAYNEQFF.

This clone appeared once. V and J are TRBV12-2 and TRBJ2-3; TRBD1 was called by the table and not checked on the DNA. TRBV12-2 is a pseudogene locus. The CDR3 contains 22 residues. CDR3 sequence reads: CASRPHPKGDRVKNGTTDTQYF. The CDR3 nucleotides are TGTGCAAGTCGCCCGCACCCTAAGGGGGACAGGGTTAAAAACGGGACCACAGATACGCAGTATTTT.

The chain carries TRBV19 and TRBJ2-1; no definite D call. The V end lost 2 bases, the J end lost 0 bases, and 5 bases lay between the germline ends. The CDR3 spans 14 residues. Germline V CDR1 and CDR2: LNHDA, SQIVND (reference sequence). As DNA, the CDR3 is TGTGCCAGTAGTATAATGGGCTCCTACAATGAGCAGTTCTTC. It specifies CASSIMGSYNEQFF.

V usage is TRBV19 and J usage is TRBJ2-1, with TRBD2 matching over 9 bases. The germline V gene encodes CDR1 LNHDA and CDR2 SQIVND (reference sequence). V was clipped by 7 bases and J by 6 bases; unmatched bases: 10. This CDR3 is built from 15 residues. This chain's CDR3 is CASTLGLAGINEQFF. CDR3 bases: TGTGCCAGTACCCTCGGGCTAGCGGGAATCAATGAGCAGTTCTTC.

The rearrangement joins TRBV6-6 to TRBJ2-3; 8 bases are a match to TRBD2. Looked up from germline, CDR1 is MNHNY and CDR2 is SVGAGI (reference sequence). CDR3 length: 16 amino acids. Trimming removed 8 bases from V and 2 bases from J; junction bases left unmatched: 12. The CDR3, as DNA: TGTGCCAGCTCGCTAGACCAAGCGGGAGTCACAGATACGCAGTATTTT. Amino acids: CASSLDQAGVTDTQYF.

To note about this clone: An end of the junction differs from the germline gene, which may be a read error. CDR3 region: CASSRDRSSGNTIYF. CDR3 nucleotides: TGTGCTAGCAGCCGGGACAGGAGCTCTGGAAACACCATATATTTT. This chain links TRBV7-7 with TRBJ1-3; 8 bases line up with TRBD1. This CDR3 region has 15 residues. Germline CDR1 SSHAT, CDR2 FNYEAQ (reference sequence).

This clone has a single count. The chain has TRBV4-3 and TRBJ2-2; D remains unclear. The CDR3 loop spans 17 amino acids. Germline-derived CDR1 and CDR2 are LGHNA and YSLEER. The V gene lost 1 base and the J gene lost 0 bases, with 12 bases spanning the gap. The CDR3 coding sequence is TGCGCCAGCAGCCAAGTCGGTTCGTCCACGAACACCGGGGAGCTGTTTTTT. Translated, it gives CASSQVGSSTNTGELFF.

This chain joins TRBV5-6 and TRBJ2-1, with D perhaps being TRBD1 or TRBD2 (5 bases each). Germline V gene sequence: CDR1 SGHDT, CDR2 YYEEEE. V was shortened by 4 bases and J by 5 bases, with 19 bases between the two germline ends. This CDR3 contains 16 residues. CDR3 nucleotide sequence: TGTGCCAGCAGCCGGCCGGGGTTGGGGCCTGACAATGAGCAGTTCTTC. The encoded protein is CASSRPGLGPDNEQFF.

The V and J genes are TRBV28 and TRBJ2-1; perhaps TRBD2 as D (5 bases). V was pared by 0 bases and J by 2 bases, with 14 bases between. Germline V gene data show CDR1 as MDHEN and CDR2 as SYDVKM. This CDR3 is built from 17 residues. The CDR3 here is CASSLWGPGSTYNEQFF. Written as DNA, the CDR3 is TGTGCCAGCAGTTTATGGGGCCCGGGGAGCACCTACAATGAGCAGTTCTTC.

This clone has just a few counts. The V call is TRBV9, the J call TRBJ1-5; TRBD1 might be the D (5 bases). This CDR3 comprises 15 residues. Germline loops: CDR1 SGDLS, CDR2 YYNGEE. V shed 3 bases and J shed 6 bases, with 16 bases lying between them. The CDR3 DNA reads TGTGCCAGCAGCGCGGGGGAGGGAGGAGGTCAGCCCCAGCATTTT. Translating it yields CASSAGEGGGQPQHF.

The genes are TRBV4-1 and TRBJ2-7, with TRBD1 matching 7 bases. Looked up from germline, CDR1 is MGHRA and CDR2 is YSYEKL. This CDR3 has 15 residues. V lost 0 bases and J lost 4; bases outside the gene matches: 6. The CDR3 loop reads CASSQDPGTAYEQYF. The CDR3 DNA reads as TGCGCCAGCAGCCAAGATCCGGGGACAGCATACGAGCAGTACTTC.